These T cell receptor beta chains were read from a single sample in a study of blood T cell repertoires in COVID-19. The table came from immunoSEQ multiplex PCR; TCRdb's copy has only in-frame clones and leaves some out. The sample carries fewer than 200,000 clones, roughly 83% recorded once. Sample: peripheral blood. Every receptor here comes from an elderly woman with active or convalescent COVID-19. Each CDR3 is given with its conserved first and last residue. The D gene is left open where the match is weak. Clone size is stated in some rows and not others, as once, few, many or a class when expanded.

abundance: few; v_gene: TRBV15; j_gene: TRBJ1-2; d_gene: -; CDR3nt: TGTGCCACCAGCAGAGATACCCTCAGGGGAACTAACTATGGCTACACCTTC; CDR3aa: CATSRDTLRGTNYGYTF
abundance: -; v_gene: TRBV6-5; j_gene: TRBJ1-1; d_gene: -; CDR3nt: TGTGCCAGCAGTTACGGGCAACGGGGAACTGAAGCTTTCTTT; CDR3aa: CASSYGQRGTEAFF
abundance: -; v_gene: TRBV29-1; j_gene: TRBJ2-5; d_gene: TRBD2; CDR3nt: TGCAGCGTTGAGGGGCGGGGGGCCGATAGGGAGACCCAGTACTTC; CDR3aa: CSVEGRGADRETQYF
abundance: once; v_gene: TRBV13; j_gene: TRBJ2-3; d_gene: -; CDR3nt: TGTGCCAGCAGCTCCCCAGGACTCTTGGGAGATACGCAGTATTTT; CDR3aa: CASSSPGLLGDTQYF
abundance: -; v_gene: TRBV7-9; j_gene: TRBJ2-1; d_gene: TRBD2; CDR3nt: TGTGCCAGCGGAAATAGCGGGGGGGCCGACGGTAATGAGCAGTTCTTC; CDR3aa: CASGNSGGADGNEQFF
abundance: -; v_gene: TRBV10-3; j_gene: TRBJ1-6; d_gene: -; CDR3nt: TGTGCCATCAGTGAGGGGGGCAGGGGACCCCTCCACTTT; CDR3aa: CAISEGGRGPLHF
abundance: few; v_gene: TRBV5-4; j_gene: TRBJ1-2; d_gene: -; CDR3nt: TGTGCCAGCAGCTTGGGGGGCACATCCTTCTATGGCTACACCTTC; CDR3aa: CASSLGGTSFYGYTF
abundance: once; v_gene: TRBV27; j_gene: TRBJ2-7; d_gene: TRBD1; CDR3nt: TGTGCCAGCAGCCCGGGACAGGGGCTCTACGAGCAGTACTTC; CDR3aa: CASSPGQGLYEQYF
abundance: few; v_gene: TRBV7-6; j_gene: TRBJ2-3; d_gene: TRBD2; CDR3nt: TGTGCCAGCAGCTTATGGGTAGCGGGGAGACTCACAGATACGCAGTATTTT; CDR3aa: CASSLWVAGRLTDTQYF
abundance: -; v_gene: TRBV28; j_gene: TRBJ2-4; d_gene: TRBD1; CDR3nt: TGTGCCAGCAGTTTGTATCAGGGGGCGGCCAAAAACATTCAGTACTTC; CDR3aa: CASSLYQGAAKNIQYF
abundance: -; v_gene: TRBV11-3; j_gene: TRBJ2-5; d_gene: TRBD1; CDR3nt: TGTGCCAGCAGCTCAAGGGGGCGACAGGGACCGGAGACCCAGTACTTC; CDR3aa: CASSSRGRQGPETQYF
abundance: -; v_gene: TRBV19; j_gene: TRBJ1-5; d_gene: -; CDR3nt: TGTGCCAGTAGTCTAAGCGGGAGCAATCAGCCCCAGCATTTT; CDR3aa: CASSLSGSNQPQHF
abundance: -; v_gene: TRBV10-3; j_gene: TRBJ2-7; d_gene: TRBD1; CDR3nt: TGTGCCATCAGTCCCGGGACAGGGAACTACGAGCAGTACTTC; CDR3aa: CAISPGTGNYEQYF
abundance: -; v_gene: TRBV12-3/TRBV12-4; j_gene: TRBJ1-5; d_gene: -; CDR3nt: TGTGCCAGCAGTGGAGGTAGCAATCAGCCCCAGCATTTT; CDR3aa: CASSGGSNQPQHF
abundance: -; v_gene: TRBV3-1/TRBV3-2; j_gene: TRBJ1-2; d_gene: -; CDR3nt: TGTGCCAGCAGCCAGAACGGCGGGGTATCCTATGGCTACACCTTC; CDR3aa: CASSQNGGVSYGYTF
abundance: -; v_gene: TRBV6-2/TRBV6-3; j_gene: TRBJ2-3; d_gene: TRBD2; CDR3nt: TGTGCCAGCAGTTACGACCGGGGGGCAGATACGCAGTATTTT; CDR3aa: CASSYDRGADTQYF
abundance: -; v_gene: TRBV7-9; j_gene: TRBJ2-7; d_gene: TRBD2; CDR3nt: TGTGCCAGCAGCTTAGCGGGGGGGTCCTACGAGCAGTACTTC; CDR3aa: CASSLAGGSYEQYF
abundance: -; v_gene: TRBV11-2; j_gene: TRBJ1-4; d_gene: TRBD1; CDR3nt: TGTGCCAGCAGCTTAGAGGTACAGGGGGATGGTAATGAAAAACTGTTTTTT; CDR3aa: CASSLEVQGDGNEKLFF
abundance: -; v_gene: TRBV4-3; j_gene: TRBJ1-5; d_gene: -; CDR3nt: TGCGCCAGCAGCCCGGGGGGCAATCAGCCCCAGCATTTT; CDR3aa: CASSPGGNQPQHF
abundance: -; v_gene: TRBV4-3; j_gene: TRBJ2-1; d_gene: -; CDR3nt: TGCGCCAGCAGCCAAGATAGTGCACGTGCGGAGGCCAGGCATGAGCAGTTCTTC; CDR3aa: CASSQDSARAEARHEQFF
abundance: -; v_gene: TRBV21-1; j_gene: TRBJ1-1; d_gene: -; CDR3nt: TGTGCCAGCAGCATAAAGGACAGGAACACTGAAGCTTTCTTT; CDR3aa: CASSIKDRNTEAFF
abundance: -; v_gene: TRBV7-7; j_gene: TRBJ2-3; d_gene: -; CDR3nt: TGTGCTAGCAGCTTAGGCCCTGCGGATACGCAGTATTTT; CDR3aa: CASSLGPADTQYF
abundance: -; v_gene: TRBV28; j_gene: TRBJ2-1; d_gene: TRBD2; CDR3nt: TGTGCCAGCAGCCCGGGTCTTGCGGGGGGGCGGAATGAGCAGTTCTTC; CDR3aa: CASSPGLAGGRNEQFF
abundance: -; v_gene: TRBV9; j_gene: TRBJ2-5; d_gene: TRBD1; CDR3nt: TGTGCCAGCAGCGTAGGGACAGGGGGCCAAGAGACCCAGTACTTC; CDR3aa: CASSVGTGGQETQYF
abundance: -; v_gene: TRBV5-1; j_gene: TRBJ2-7; d_gene: TRBD1; CDR3nt: TGCGCCAGCAGCTTGGCGGGGACAGGGGGCGACGAGCAGTACTTC; CDR3aa: CASSLAGTGGDEQYF
abundance: -; v_gene: TRBV13; j_gene: TRBJ1-1; d_gene: -; CDR3nt: TGTGCCAGCAGCCCCGATTCGATTGCGAATACTGAAGCTTTCTTT; CDR3aa: CASSPDSIANTEAFF
abundance: -; v_gene: TRBV4-3; j_gene: TRBJ1-1; d_gene: TRBD1; CDR3nt: TGCGCCAGCAGCCAAGACTGGGACAGAAAAGCTTTCTTT; CDR3aa: CASSQDWDRKAFF
abundance: -; v_gene: TRBV5-1; j_gene: TRBJ2-3; d_gene: TRBD2; CDR3nt: TGCGCCAGCAGCACCACTAGCGGGGGGGATACGCAGTATTTT; CDR3aa: CASSTTSGGDTQYF
abundance: -; v_gene: TRBV18; j_gene: TRBJ1-5; d_gene: -; CDR3nt: TGTGCCAGCTCACCAGGAGGGTTCGACCAGCCCCAGCATTTT; CDR3aa: CASSPGGFDQPQHF
abundance: -; v_gene: TRBV19; j_gene: TRBJ2-2; d_gene: -; CDR3nt: TGTGCCTGTAATACAGGGGGAGGGGCGGCCGGGGAGCTGTTTTTT; CDR3aa: CACNTGGGAAGELFF
abundance: -; v_gene: TRBV6-5; j_gene: TRBJ1-6; d_gene: -; CDR3nt: TGTGCCAGCAGCAACACCGGAGGGCGTAATTCACCCCTCCACTTT; CDR3aa: CASSNTGGRNSPLHF
abundance: once; v_gene: TRBV7-9; j_gene: TRBJ1-2; d_gene: -; CDR3nt: TGTGCCAGCAGCTTCGCCGGACAAACCGGTGGAGGCTACACCTTC; CDR3aa: CASSFAGQTGGGYTF
abundance: -; v_gene: TRBV9; j_gene: TRBJ2-2; d_gene: -; CDR3nt: TGTGCCAGCAGTTTGGGACAAGGGGCTCACACCGGGGAGCTGTTTTTT; CDR3aa: CASSLGQGAHTGELFF
abundance: -; v_gene: TRBV7-9; j_gene: TRBJ2-3; d_gene: -; CDR3nt: TGTGCCAGCAGCTTATCCCGGGGGGCCCACACAGATACGCAGTATTTT; CDR3aa: CASSLSRGAHTDTQYF
abundance: -; v_gene: TRBV5-4; j_gene: TRBJ2-3; d_gene: TRBD1; CDR3nt: TGTGCCAGCAGCTGGGCCTTCAGGGGGAGCACAGATACGCAGTATTTT; CDR3aa: CASSWAFRGSTDTQYF
abundance: -; v_gene: TRBV14; j_gene: TRBJ2-1; d_gene: TRBD1; CDR3nt: TGTGCCAGCAGCCGAGAACGGGACAGGCAGTTCTTC; CDR3aa: CASSRERDRQFF
abundance: -; v_gene: TRBV3-1/TRBV3-2; j_gene: TRBJ2-2; d_gene: TRBD1; CDR3nt: TGTGCCAGCAGCCCGGGACAGGGGGCAAGCGGGGAGCTGTTTTTT; CDR3aa: CASSPGQGASGELFF
abundance: -; v_gene: TRBV30; j_gene: TRBJ1-1; d_gene: -; CDR3nt: TGTGCCTTGGCATTAGGAGGCACTGAAGCTTTCTTT; CDR3aa: CALALGGTEAFF
abundance: -; v_gene: TRBV2; j_gene: TRBJ2-7; d_gene: -; CDR3nt: TGTGCCAGCAGTGAAGCAGGCGGGGGCACCTACGAGCAGTACTTC; CDR3aa: CASSEAGGGTYEQYF
abundance: -; v_gene: TRBV5-6; j_gene: TRBJ2-3; d_gene: -; CDR3nt: TGTGCCAGCAGCTCCCACACAGATACGCAGTATTTT; CDR3aa: CASSSHTDTQYF
abundance: -; v_gene: TRBV11-2; j_gene: TRBJ2-5; d_gene: TRBD2; CDR3nt: TGTGCCAGCAGCCCCGTGCGCAGCGGGAAGACCCAGTACTTC; CDR3aa: CASSPVRSGKTQYF
abundance: -; v_gene: TRBV7-2; j_gene: TRBJ1-5; d_gene: -; CDR3nt: TGTGCCAGCAGCTTAGAAGTCCGGCAGCCCCAGCATTTT; CDR3aa: CASSLEVRQPQHF
abundance: -; v_gene: TRBV19; j_gene: TRBJ1-2; d_gene: -; CDR3nt: TGTGCCAGCGGAGTCTATGGCTACACCTTC; CDR3aa: CASGVYGYTF
abundance: few; v_gene: TRBV12-3/TRBV12-4; j_gene: TRBJ1-2; d_gene: -; CDR3nt: TGTGCCAGCATCGTGGGCGGGGTATATGGCTACACCTTC; CDR3aa: CASIVGGVYGYTF
abundance: -; v_gene: TRBV18; j_gene: TRBJ1-3; d_gene: -; CDR3nt: TGTGCCAGCTCACCTTCTCGGAGCTCTGGAAACACCATATATTTT; CDR3aa: CASSPSRSSGNTIYF
abundance: -; v_gene: TRBV19; j_gene: TRBJ1-5; d_gene: -; CDR3nt: TGTGCCAGTAGTACAGGACTCCTGGGAGGCAATCAGCCCCAGCATTTT; CDR3aa: CASSTGLLGGNQPQHF
abundance: -; v_gene: TRBV27; j_gene: TRBJ2-5; d_gene: TRBD1; CDR3nt: TGTGCCAGCAGCTCCCGGACAGGGAAGGGTCTCTTGGAGGGGACCCAGTACTTC; CDR3aa: CASSSRTGKGLLEGTQYF
abundance: once; v_gene: TRBV18; j_gene: TRBJ2-3; d_gene: TRBD1; CDR3nt: TGTGCCAGCTCACCAGGGGGACAGGGGAGCACAGATACGCAGTATTTT; CDR3aa: CASSPGGQGSTDTQYF
abundance: -; v_gene: TRBV28; j_gene: TRBJ1-5; d_gene: TRBD1; CDR3nt: TGTGCCAGCAGCCTCAACAGGGGACCTTTTAATCAGCCCCAGCATTTT; CDR3aa: CASSLNRGPFNQPQHF
abundance: -; v_gene: TRBV7-8; j_gene: TRBJ2-7; d_gene: TRBD2; CDR3nt: TGTGCCAGCAGCTTAGCCCTAGCGGGGAACGAGCAGTACTTC; CDR3aa: CASSLALAGNEQYF
abundance: -; v_gene: TRBV29-1; j_gene: TRBJ2-1; d_gene: TRBD1; CDR3nt: TGCAGCGTTGAGACAGGGTTCTCCTACAATGAGCAGTTCTTC; CDR3aa: CSVETGFSYNEQFF
abundance: -; v_gene: TRBV7-2; j_gene: TRBJ1-2; d_gene: -; CDR3nt: TGTGCCAGCAGCCACGGGACACCTGTGTATGGCTACACCTTC; CDR3aa: CASSHGTPVYGYTF
abundance: once; v_gene: TRBV19; j_gene: TRBJ1-2; d_gene: -; CDR3nt: TGTGCCTCCTCAAGCGGCCCTCCGAGCACCTTC; CDR3aa: CASSSGPPSTF
abundance: -; v_gene: TRBV11-2; j_gene: TRBJ2-6; d_gene: -; CDR3nt: TGTGCCAGCAGTTATCGTATCGGGGCCAACGTCCTGACTTTC; CDR3aa: CASSYRIGANVLTF
abundance: -; v_gene: TRBV10-3; j_gene: TRBJ2-5; d_gene: -; CDR3nt: TGTGCCACCCGCCGGGACCAAGAGACCCAGTACTTC; CDR3aa: CATRRDQETQYF